This T cell receptor (beta chain) is drawn from a study of identical twins. TCRdb used MiXCR to reprocess the 5' RACE reads, holding one entry per CDR3 protein. The sample holds hundreds of thousands of distinct CDR3 sequences, approximately 13% seen once. Study-level points and caveats: There is a chance that invariant MAIT and iNKT cells partially muddied zero-insertion analyses. Where out-of-frame alpha sequences were twin-shared, they showed excess low generation probability.

To note about this clonotype: The antigen remains undetermined.

The V gene end was trimmed by 4 bases and the J gene end by 6 bases; junction bases not matched to a gene: 6. The CDR3 loop spans 15 amino acids. This same sample was also taken into another study, of yellow fever vaccine responses in identical twins.

The TCR was taken from a woman under 30 in good health. The V gene is TRBV12-3 or TRBV12-4, the J gene TRBJ1-6; the match to TRBD1 covers 7 bases. The specimen was PBMCs. The CDR3 sequence: CASSWRQGGNSPLHF. The CDR3, as DNA: TGTGCCAGCAGTTGGCGGCAGGGGGGTAATTCACCCCTCCACTTT.